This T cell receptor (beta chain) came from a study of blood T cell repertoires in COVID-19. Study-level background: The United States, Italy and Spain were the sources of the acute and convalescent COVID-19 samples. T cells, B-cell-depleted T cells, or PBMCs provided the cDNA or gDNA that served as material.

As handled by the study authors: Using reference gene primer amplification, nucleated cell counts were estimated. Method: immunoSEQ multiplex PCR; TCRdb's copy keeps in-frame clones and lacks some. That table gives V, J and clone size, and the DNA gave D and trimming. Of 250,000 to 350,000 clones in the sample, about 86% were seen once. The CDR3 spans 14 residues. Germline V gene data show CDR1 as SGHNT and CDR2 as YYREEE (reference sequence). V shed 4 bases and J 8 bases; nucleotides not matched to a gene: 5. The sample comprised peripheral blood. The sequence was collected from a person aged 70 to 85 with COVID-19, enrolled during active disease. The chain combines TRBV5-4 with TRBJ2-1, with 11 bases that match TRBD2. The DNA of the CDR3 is TGTGCCAGCAGCCAGGTGACTAGCGGGGATGAGCAGTTCTTC. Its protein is CASSQVTSGDEQFF.